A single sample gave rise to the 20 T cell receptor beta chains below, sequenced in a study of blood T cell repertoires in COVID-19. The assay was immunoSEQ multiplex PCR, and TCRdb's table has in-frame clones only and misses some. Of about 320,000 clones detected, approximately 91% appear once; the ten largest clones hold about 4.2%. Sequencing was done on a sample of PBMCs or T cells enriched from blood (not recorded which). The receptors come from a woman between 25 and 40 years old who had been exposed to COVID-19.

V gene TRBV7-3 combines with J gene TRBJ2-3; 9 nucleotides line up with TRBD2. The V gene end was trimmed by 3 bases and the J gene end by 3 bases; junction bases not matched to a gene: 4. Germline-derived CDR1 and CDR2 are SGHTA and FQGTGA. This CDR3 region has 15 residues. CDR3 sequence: CASSFSSGGTDTQYF. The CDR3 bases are TGTGCCAGCAGCTTTAGTAGCGGGGGAACAGATACGCAGTATTTT.

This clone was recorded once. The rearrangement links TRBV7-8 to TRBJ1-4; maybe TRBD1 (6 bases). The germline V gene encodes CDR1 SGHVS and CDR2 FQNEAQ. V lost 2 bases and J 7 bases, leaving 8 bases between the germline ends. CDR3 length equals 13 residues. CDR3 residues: CASSLLGAEKLFF. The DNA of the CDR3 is TGTGCCAGCAGCTTATTGGGGGCTGAAAAACTGTTTTTT.

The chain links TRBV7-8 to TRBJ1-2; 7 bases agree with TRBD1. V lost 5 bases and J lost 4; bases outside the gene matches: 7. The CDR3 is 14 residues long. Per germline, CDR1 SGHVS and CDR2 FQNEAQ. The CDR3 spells CASSAQGQVYGYTF. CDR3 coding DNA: TGTGCCAGCAGCGCACAGGGGCAGGTCTATGGCTACACCTTC.

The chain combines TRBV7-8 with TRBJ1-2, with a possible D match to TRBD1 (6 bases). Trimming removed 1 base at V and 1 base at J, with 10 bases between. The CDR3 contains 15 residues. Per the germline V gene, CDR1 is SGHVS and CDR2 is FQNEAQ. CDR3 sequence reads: CASSLGGQFNYGYTF. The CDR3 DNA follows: TGTGCCAGCAGCTTAGGTGGACAGTTTAACTATGGCTACACCTTC.

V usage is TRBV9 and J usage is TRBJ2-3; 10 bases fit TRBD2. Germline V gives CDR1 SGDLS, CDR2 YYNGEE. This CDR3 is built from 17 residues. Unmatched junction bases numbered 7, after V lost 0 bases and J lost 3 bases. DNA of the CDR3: TGTGCCAGCAGCGTAGGAGCGCCTAGCGGGGGAACAGATACGCAGTATTTT. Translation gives CASSVGAPSGGTDTQYF.

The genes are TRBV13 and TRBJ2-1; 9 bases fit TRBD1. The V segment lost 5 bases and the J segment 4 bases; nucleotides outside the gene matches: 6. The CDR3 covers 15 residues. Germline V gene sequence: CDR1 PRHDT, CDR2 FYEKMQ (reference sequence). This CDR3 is CASSPRQGGYNEQFF. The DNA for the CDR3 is TGTGCCAGCAGCCCGCGACAGGGGGGATACAATGAGCAGTTCTTC.

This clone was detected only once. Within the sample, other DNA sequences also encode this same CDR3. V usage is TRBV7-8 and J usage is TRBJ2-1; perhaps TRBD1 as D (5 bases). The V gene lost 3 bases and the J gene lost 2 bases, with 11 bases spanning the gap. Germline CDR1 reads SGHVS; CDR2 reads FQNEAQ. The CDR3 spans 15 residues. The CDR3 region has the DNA TGTGCCAGCAGCTTGGGGCAGGGCCCCTACAATGAGCAGTTCTTC. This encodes CASSLGQGPYNEQFF.

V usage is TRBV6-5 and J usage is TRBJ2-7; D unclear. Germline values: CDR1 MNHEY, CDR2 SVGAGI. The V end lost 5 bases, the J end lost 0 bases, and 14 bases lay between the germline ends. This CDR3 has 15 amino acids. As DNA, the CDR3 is TGTGCCAGCAGTCCTCCTGTGCGGTCCTCCTACGAGCAGTACTTC. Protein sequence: CASSPPVRSSYEQYF.

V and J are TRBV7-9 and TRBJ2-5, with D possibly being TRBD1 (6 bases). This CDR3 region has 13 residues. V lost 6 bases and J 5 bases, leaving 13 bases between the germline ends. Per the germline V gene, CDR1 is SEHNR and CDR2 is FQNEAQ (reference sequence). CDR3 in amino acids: CASRDSLEETQYF. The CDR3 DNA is TGTGCCAGCAGGGACAGCCTTGAGGAGACCCAGTACTTC. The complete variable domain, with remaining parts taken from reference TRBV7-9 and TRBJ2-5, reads DTGVSQNPRHKITKRGQNVTFRCDPISEHNRLYWYRQTLGQGPEFLTYFQNEAQLEKSRLLSDRFSAERPKGSFSTLEIQRTEQGDSAMYLCASRDSLEETQYFGPGTRLLVL.

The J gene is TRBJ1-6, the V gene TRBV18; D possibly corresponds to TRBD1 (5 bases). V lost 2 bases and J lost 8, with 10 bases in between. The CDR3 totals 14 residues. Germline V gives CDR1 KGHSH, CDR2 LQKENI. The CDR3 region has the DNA TGTGCCAGCTCACCAGCGGGGGGAGATTCACCCCTCCACTTT. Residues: CASSPAGGDSPLHF.

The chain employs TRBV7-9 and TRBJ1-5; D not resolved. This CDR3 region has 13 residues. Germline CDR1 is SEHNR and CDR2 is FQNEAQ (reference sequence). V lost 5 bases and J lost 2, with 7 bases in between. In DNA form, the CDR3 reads TGTGCCAGCAGCCGGGATCGCAATCAGCCCCAGCATTTT. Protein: CASSRDRNQPQHF.

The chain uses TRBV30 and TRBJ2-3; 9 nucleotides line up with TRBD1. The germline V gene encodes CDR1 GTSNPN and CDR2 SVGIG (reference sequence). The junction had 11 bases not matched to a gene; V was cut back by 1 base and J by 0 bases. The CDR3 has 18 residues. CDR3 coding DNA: TGTGCCTGGAGTGATTTTCCGGGACAGGGCCTTAGCACAGATACGCAGTATTTT. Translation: CAWSDFPGQGLSTDTQYF.

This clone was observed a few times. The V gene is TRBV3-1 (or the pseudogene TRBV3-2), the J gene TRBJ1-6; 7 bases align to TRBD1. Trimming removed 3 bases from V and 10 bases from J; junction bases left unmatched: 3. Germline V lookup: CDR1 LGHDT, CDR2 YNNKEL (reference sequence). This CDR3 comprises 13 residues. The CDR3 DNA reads TGTGCCAGCAGCCAGGCAGGGGGATCACCCCTCCACTTT. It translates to CASSQAGGSPLHF.

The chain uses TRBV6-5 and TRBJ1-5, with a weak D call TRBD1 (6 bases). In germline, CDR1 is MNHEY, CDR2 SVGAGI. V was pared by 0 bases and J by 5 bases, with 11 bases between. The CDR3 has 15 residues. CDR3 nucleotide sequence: TGTGCCAGCAGTTACTCGAGGGCAGGGGATCAGCCCCAGCATTTT. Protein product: CASSYSRAGDQPQHF.

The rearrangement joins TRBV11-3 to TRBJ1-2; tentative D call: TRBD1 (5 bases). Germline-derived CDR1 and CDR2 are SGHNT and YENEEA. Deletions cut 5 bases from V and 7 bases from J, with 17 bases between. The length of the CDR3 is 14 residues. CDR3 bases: TGTGCCAGCAGCCCGTACCGGGGGTCGGGTGGCTACACCTTC. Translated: CASSPYRGSGGYTF.

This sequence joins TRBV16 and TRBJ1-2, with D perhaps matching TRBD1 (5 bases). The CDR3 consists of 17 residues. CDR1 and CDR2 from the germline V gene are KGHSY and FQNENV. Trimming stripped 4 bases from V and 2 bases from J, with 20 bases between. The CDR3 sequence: CASSPGLGAPYNYGYTF. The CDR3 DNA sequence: TGTGCCAGCAGCCCTGGGCTAGGGGCTCCCTACAACTATGGCTACACCTTC.

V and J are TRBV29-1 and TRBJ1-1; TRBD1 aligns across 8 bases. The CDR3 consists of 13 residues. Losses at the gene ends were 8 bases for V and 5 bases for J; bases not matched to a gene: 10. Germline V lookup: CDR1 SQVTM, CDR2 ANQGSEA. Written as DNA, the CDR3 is TGCAGCTCATTAGACAGGGGACGAACTGAAGCTTTCTTT. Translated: CSSLDRGRTEAFF.

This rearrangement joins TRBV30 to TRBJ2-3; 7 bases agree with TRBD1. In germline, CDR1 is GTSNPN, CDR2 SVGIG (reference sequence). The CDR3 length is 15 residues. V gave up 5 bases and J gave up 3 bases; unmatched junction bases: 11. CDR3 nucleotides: TGTGCCTGGGTTAAACAGGGGCGGAGTACAGATACGCAGTATTTT. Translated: CAWVKQGRSTDTQYF.

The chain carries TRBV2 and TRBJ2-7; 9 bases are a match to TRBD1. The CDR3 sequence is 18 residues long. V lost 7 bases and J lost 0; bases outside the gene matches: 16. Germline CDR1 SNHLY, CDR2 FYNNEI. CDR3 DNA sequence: TGTGCCAGCAATGTCCCGGGACAGGGAAACATTCCCTCCTACGAGCAGTACTTC. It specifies CASNVPGQGNIPSYEQYF.

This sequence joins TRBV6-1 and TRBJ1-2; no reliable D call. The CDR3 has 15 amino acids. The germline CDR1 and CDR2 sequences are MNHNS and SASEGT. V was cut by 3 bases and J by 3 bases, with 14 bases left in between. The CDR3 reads CASSEEVRAYYGYTF. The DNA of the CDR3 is TGTGCCAGCAGTGAGGAAGTGAGGGCCTACTATGGCTACACCTTC.